Listed here are 30 T cell receptor beta chains from one sample, sequenced in a study of immune heterogeneity within non-small cell lung tumors. It was with 32 V and 13 J primers that multiplex PCR amplified TCR beta CDR3. TCRdb redid the calling of the multiplex PCR reads with MiXCR, one entry per CDR3 protein. This sample yields some 5,000 distinct CDR3 sequences, of which about 34% are seen a single time; around 20% belongs to the top ten. Each sample used roughly 590 ng of genomic DNA from bulk tumor tissue. Biopsies, several per primary tumor and spaced far apart, were collected during surgery. Enrolled individuals presented with untreated, newly diagnosed non-small cell lung cancer and received curative surgery. Material: lung tumor tissue. The receptors stem from a woman aged 45-60 years with non-small cell lung cancer.

This clonotype is medium-sized. The chain links TRBV2 to TRBJ2-2; 7 bases are shared with TRBD2. Trimming took 3 bases from V and 6 from J; bases not matched to a gene: 7. Germline V gene sequence: CDR1 SNHLY, CDR2 FYNNEI. The CDR3 is made up of 15 amino acids. The CDR3 DNA is TGTGCCAGCAGTGATAACGGGGGGAGTTCCGGGGAGCTGTTTTTT. Encoded protein: CASSDNGGSSGELFF.

In its sample, this clonotype ranks as medium-sized. The V call is TRBV6-1, the J call TRBJ1-3, with D possibly matching TRBD1 (5 bases). This CDR3 region has 15 residues. The germline V gene encodes CDR1 MNHNS and CDR2 SASEGT. V lost 6 bases and J 0 bases, leaving 12 bases between the germline ends. CDR3 in amino acids: CASSRDGYSGNTIYF. CDR3 in DNA: TGTGCCAGCAGCCGGGACGGATACTCTGGAAACACCATATATTTT.

The chain recombines TRBV10-2 with TRBJ1-2; the match to TRBD1 covers 11 bases. The germline CDR1 and CDR2 sequences are WSHSY and SAAADI. V was clipped by 5 bases and J by 4 bases; unmatched bases: 6. This CDR3 has 15 amino acids. The CDR3 sequence: CASSNRDRGFYGYTF. Written as DNA, the CDR3 is TGCGCCAGCAGTAACCGGGACAGGGGGTTCTATGGCTACACCTTC.

This clonotype appeared a few times. This chain links TRBV19 with TRBJ2-3; weak D call: TRBD1 (6 bases). The ends were cut back, 5 bases at V and 5 bases at J, with 11 bases in the middle. Per germline, CDR1 LNHDA and CDR2 SQIVND (reference sequence). This CDR3 spans 13 amino acids. The CDR3 bases are TGTGCCAGTAGTGAGGGACACGAAGATACGCAGTATTTT. Translated: CASSEGHEDTQYF.

J is TRBJ1-2 and V is TRBV9; D might be TRBD1 (5 bases). Germline values: CDR1 SGDLS, CDR2 YYNGEE. The germline V and J ends were trimmed by 7 bases and 4 bases, with 17 bases remaining between them. CDR3 length equals 14 residues. In DNA form, the CDR3 reads TGTGCCAGCCACACCCCTTGGACACCCTATGGCTACACCTTC. Amino acid sequence: CASHTPWTPYGYTF.

J is TRBJ1-2 and V is TRBV10-3, with D unresolved. CDR3 length equals 13 residues. In germline, CDR1 is ENHRY, CDR2 SYGVKD. V lost 8 bases and J lost 4, with 14 bases in between. The CDR3 region is CAIQKALSYGYTF. The CDR3 DNA reads TGTGCCATCCAAAAGGCGCTTAGCTATGGCTACACCTTC.

The chain links TRBV5-8 to TRBJ1-5; 11 positions match TRBD1. Germline V gene sequence: CDR1 SGHTS, CDR2 YDEGEE. The V segment lost 3 bases and the J segment 5 bases; nucleotides outside the gene matches: 4. The CDR3 consists of 15 residues. The CDR3 nucleotides are TGTGCCAGCAGCTACGGGACAGGGGGTTATCAGCCCCAGCATTTT. Protein: CASSYGTGGYQPQHF.

J is TRBJ1-4 and V is TRBV5-1, with D tentatively TRBD1 (5 bases). The CDR3 has 14 amino acids. Trimming stripped 4 bases from V and 6 bases from J, with 13 bases between. Germline V CDR1 and CDR2: SGHRS, YFSETQ. CDR3 bases: TGCGCCAGCAGCGAGGGAGGGGCTGATGAAAAACTGTTTTTT. Translation: CASSEGGADEKLFF.

As to this clonotype: A much larger clone lies one base from this, so it may be a read error. The V call is TRBV5-1, the J call TRBJ2-7; TRBD1 is a possible D gene (5 bases). The germline gives CDR1 SGHRS, CDR2 YFSETQ. V was shortened by 0 bases and J by 6 bases, with 13 bases between the two germline ends. The CDR3 length is 14 residues. The CDR3 DNA is TGCGCCAGCAGCTTGGAGCAGGGTGTCGGCGAGCAGTACTTC. Protein: CASSLEQGVGEQYF.

V and J are TRBV28 and TRBJ1-1; D uncertain. Per the germline V gene, CDR1 is MDHEN and CDR2 is SYDVKM. This CDR3 has 14 amino acids. The V end lost 4 bases, the J end lost 1 base, and 10 bases lay between the germline ends. The CDR3 coding sequence is TGTGCCAGCAGTTCCCCACAGAGGAACACTGAAGCTTTCTTT. It encodes CASSSPQRNTEAFF.

The chain combines TRBV18 with TRBJ2-5, with D possibly being TRBD1 (6 bases). Germline CDR1 and CDR2: KGHSH and LQKENI. The V end lost 2 bases, the J end lost 3 bases, and 10 bases lay between the germline ends. The CDR3 totals 14 residues. The CDR3 loop is CASSPEAGEETQYF. Written as DNA, the CDR3 is TGTGCCAGCTCACCAGAAGCAGGGGAAGAGACCCAGTACTTC.

This clonotype is judged medium-sized. This rearrangement joins TRBV3-1 to TRBJ2-5; 7 positions match TRBD2. The germline gives CDR1 LGHDT, CDR2 YNNKEL (reference sequence). The CDR3 is 17 amino acids. Unmatched junction bases numbered 16, after V lost 3 bases and J lost 6 bases. DNA for the CDR3: TGTGCCAGCAGCCAGGGCCTTTCTTCGGGAGGTATGAAGACCCAGTACTTC. Its translation is CASSQGLSSGGMKTQYF.

This clonotype is medium-sized in the sample. The chain uses TRBV5-1 and TRBJ1-4; 8 nucleotides match TRBD1. The V segment lost 7 bases and the J segment 4 bases; nucleotides outside the gene matches: 3. Germline V lookup: CDR1 SGHRS, CDR2 YFSETQ. The length of the CDR3 is 13 residues. The CDR3, as DNA: TGCGCCAGCTCGACAGGGGTTAATGAAAAACTGTTTTTT. Its translation is CASSTGVNEKLFF.

This clonotype was counted a few times. The chain is built from TRBV29-1 and TRBJ2-7; 8 positions agree with TRBD1. Germline-derived CDR1 and CDR2 are SQVTM and ANQGSEA. J lost 4 bases, V lost 5 bases, and 7 bases had no gene match. The CDR3 runs to 13 residues. The DNA for the CDR3 is TGCAGCGTTAGGCCAGGGGGCACATACGAGCAGTACTTC. Protein sequence: CSVRPGGTYEQYF.

The genes are TRBV27 and TRBJ2-1; a possible D gene is TRBD1 (5 bases). Trimming removed 3 bases at V and 0 bases at J, with 15 bases between. Per the germline V gene, CDR1 is MNHEY and CDR2 is SMNVEV (reference sequence). The CDR3 contains 17 residues. CDR3 loop: CASSFGAGPSSYNEQFF. For the CDR3, the DNA is TGTGCCAGCAGTTTTGGGGCAGGACCCAGCTCCTACAATGAGCAGTTCTTC.

By proportion, this clonotype is medium-sized. CDR3 amino acids: CATSESTGGRYGYTF. CDR3 in DNA: TGTGCCACCAGTGAATCTACAGGGGGGAGGTATGGCTACACCTTC. The chain employs TRBV24-1 and TRBJ1-2, with 8 bases that match TRBD1. Trimming cost V 4 bases and J 5 bases; bases outside gene matches: 8. The length of the CDR3 is 15 residues. In germline, CDR1 is KGHDR, CDR2 SFDVKD.

In this sample, this clonotype turned up a few times. The chain recombines TRBV20-1 with TRBJ2-5; TRBD2 matches at 15 bases. Germline assignment: CDR1 DFQATT and CDR2 SNEGSKA (reference sequence). There are 16 residues in the CDR3. V shed 0 bases, J shed 5 bases, and the junction held 4 bases outside the gene matches. The CDR3 DNA follows: TGCAGTGCTAGAGACGCGGGACTAGCGGGGGGTGAGACCCAGTACTTC. Its translation: CSARDAGLAGGETQYF.

By share, this clonotype ranks as medium-sized. The rearrangement links TRBV6-1 to TRBJ1-6; D not resolved. The CDR3 is 16 residues long. Germline assignment: CDR1 MNHNS and CDR2 SASEGT. V shed 2 bases and J shed 0 bases, with 8 bases lying between them. The CDR3 reads CASSEMESSYNSPLHF. CDR3 bases: TGTGCCAGCAGTGAAATGGAGAGCTCCTATAATTCACCCCTCCACTTT.

A few counts support this clonotype. A much more abundant neighbour one base away suggests this may be a read error. J is TRBJ2-2 and V is TRBV12-3 or TRBV12-4; maybe TRBD2 (6 bases). The CDR3 contains 15 residues. CDR3 in amino acids: CARSLDGSSTGELFF. The CDR3 DNA is TGTGCCAGAAGTTTAGACGGGAGCAGCACCGGGGAGCTGTTTTTT.

Judged by abundance, this clonotype is large. The V gene is TRBV30, the J gene TRBJ2-7; 7 bases agree with TRBD2. V lost 0 bases, J lost 3 bases, and 2 bases stayed unmatched. The germline CDR1 and CDR2 sequences are GTSNPN and SVGIG (reference sequence). CDR3 size: 13 residues. The CDR3 region is CAWSVIAGYEQYF. The CDR3 DNA reads as TGTGCCTGGAGTGTAATAGCGGGCTACGAGCAGTACTTC.

As concerns this clonotype: A read error may be the cause here, since a much bigger clone is one base away. The chain recombines TRBV9 with TRBJ2-1, with D hard to call. V lost 9 bases and J 8 bases, leaving 18 bases between the germline ends. This CDR3 region has 13 residues. Germline V gene sequence: CDR1 SGDLS, CDR2 YYNGEE. CDR3 amino acids: CAISASYWHEQFF. The CDR3 DNA is TGTGCCATCAGTGCCTCCTACTGGCATGAGCAGTTCTTC.

The chain combines TRBV28 with TRBJ2-1; D is possibly TRBD2 (6 bases). The V gene's germline CDR1 is MDHEN and CDR2 SYDVKM. The V and J ends lost 2 bases and 7 bases respectively, with 18 bases between them. This CDR3 is 16 amino acids long. This chain's CDR3 is CASSLPIWGVQNEQFF. The CDR3 nucleotides read TGTGCCAGCAGTTTACCCATCTGGGGGGTACAAAATGAGCAGTTCTTC.

For this clonotype: A read error may be the cause here, since a much bigger clone is one base away. This rearrangement joins TRBV28 to TRBJ1-1; D gene ambiguous. Germline values: CDR1 MDHEN, CDR2 SYDVKM. Trimming took off 6 bases at V and 1 base at J, with 12 bases between the two ends. The CDR3 length is 14 residues. The CDR3 DNA reads TGTGCCAGCAGCACACACTCCTGGAACACTGAAGCTTTCTTT. Translating gives CASSTHSWNTEAFF.

The V and J genes are TRBV18 and TRBJ2-7; 7 nucleotides line up with TRBD1. CDR1 is KGHSH and CDR2 is LQKENI in the germline V gene. V lost 3 bases, J lost 1 base, and 3 bases stayed unmatched. The CDR3 is made up of 14 amino acids. This CDR3 reads CASSPGTASYEQYF. The CDR3, as DNA: TGTGCCAGCTCACCCGGGACAGCATCCTACGAGCAGTACTTC. The full variable domain, with the rest looked up from reference TRBV18 and TRBJ2-7, is NAGVMQNPRHLVRRRGQEARLRCSPMKGHSHVYWYRQLPEEGLKFMVYLQKENIIDESGMPKERFSAEFPKEGPSILRIQQVVRGDSAAYFCASSPGTASYEQYFGPGTRLTVT.

This clonotype was observed a few times. The rearrangement uses TRBV7-9 and TRBJ2-2, with 11 bases aligning to TRBD1. The CDR3 contains 18 residues. Germline V gene lookup returns CDR1 SEHNR and CDR2 FQNEAQ (reference sequence). The V gene end was trimmed by 4 bases and the J gene end by 4 bases; junction bases not matched to a gene: 11. The CDR3 DNA is TGTGCCAGCAGCTCTCAGACCCCTGGGACAGGGGGCACCGGGGAGCTGTTTTTT. Translated: CASSSQTPGTGGTGELFF.

The V and J genes are TRBV20-1 and TRBJ2-4; 7 nucleotides match TRBD2. Germline CDR1 reads DFQATT; CDR2 reads SNEGSKA (reference sequence). With 1 base clipped from V and 6 bases from J, the junction kept 9 bases outside the gene matches. CDR3 length: 15 residues. For the CDR3, the DNA is TGCAGTGCTAGAGCCCCAGGACTAGGAGTAAACATTCAGTACTTC. Translating gives CSARAPGLGVNIQYF.

As concerns this clonotype: Being one base from a much bigger clone, this may be a read error. CDR3 DNA sequence: TGTGCCAGCAGGGACAGGGGTAGCACTGAAGCTCTCTTT. Residues: CASRDRGSTEALF. The chain carries TRBV27 and TRBJ1-1; 9 positions match TRBD1. Germline V CDR1 and CDR2: MNHEY, SMNVEV (reference sequence). The CDR3 has 13 amino acids.

Points on this clonotype: A much larger clone differs from this one at a single base, so this may be a read error. The CDR3 ends on some other residue instead of the conserved phenylalanine or tryptophan, so this is likely a read error. V gene TRBV7-8 combines with J gene TRBJ2-2; D is possibly TRBD1 (5 bases). The CDR3 extends over 15 amino acids. Deletions cut 2 bases from V and 4 bases from J, with 11 bases between. The germline CDR1 and CDR2 sequences are SGHVS and FQNEAQ. This CDR3 reads CASSLQGAGTGELFL. Here the CDR3 DNA reads TGTGCCAGCAGCTTACAGGGCGCAGGCACCGGGGAGCTGTTTTTA.

By share, this clonotype counts as medium-sized (0.01 to 0.1%). This chain uses TRBV19 with TRBJ2-5; D remains unclear. Trimming removed 1 base from V and 5 bases from J, with 11 bases in between. CDR3 size: 14 residues. Germline CDR1 reads LNHDA; CDR2 reads SQIVND (reference sequence). The CDR3 region has the DNA TGTGCCAGTAGTATAGGACCAAGCCACGAGACCCAGTACTTC. This codes for CASSIGPSHETQYF.

Of note for this clonotype: A read error may be the cause here, since a much bigger clone is one base away. CDR3: CSAEIRTWHEQFF. The CDR3 DNA reads as TGCAGTGCCGAGATACGGACATGGCATGAGCAGTTCTTC. The chain couples TRBV20-1 to TRBJ2-1; D perhaps matches TRBD1 (5 bases). The CDR3 extends over 13 amino acids. Germline V gene data show CDR1 as DFQATT and CDR2 as SNEGSKA (reference sequence). The germline V and J ends were trimmed by 6 bases and 8 bases, with 17 bases remaining between them.